Each of the 13 T cell receptor beta chains below was sequenced from the same sample in a study of human T cells and chemical hapten exposure. MiXCR, applied by TCRdb to the RACE reads, yields one record per CDR3 protein. Of approximately 88,000 distinct CDR3 sequences listed, 10% to 15% are singletons. As for time point: patch test 3, about 24 weeks after DPC sensitization. The treatment denotes: therapeutic diphenylcyclopropenone sensitization with weekly scalp DPC. The starting material was whole blood, obtained in connection with sensitization to the hapten diphenylcyclopropenone (DPC). The receptor set was obtained from a woman in her 50s with alopecia areata. Some clones in this sample may be carry-over from other donors' samples.

This clonotype was picked up a small number of times. The chain joins TRBV18 to TRBJ2-1; 14 bases are shared with TRBD2. The CDR3 consists of 15 residues. Looked up from germline, CDR1 is KGHSH and CDR2 is LQKENI. Trimming took 6 bases from V and 8 from J; bases not matched to a gene: 6. The CDR3 DNA sequence: TGTGCCAGCTCCCCTGGACTAGCGGGAGGCCATGAGCAGTTCTTC. This codes for CASSPGLAGGHEQFF.

This clonotype turned up a few times. The genes are TRBV2 and TRBJ2-1; no reliable D call. CDR3 size: 11 residues. Per germline, CDR1 SNHLY and CDR2 FYNNEI. The germline V and J ends were trimmed by 8 bases and 3 bases, with 5 bases remaining between them. CDR3 nucleotide sequence: TGTGCCAGCGGGTACTACAATGAGCAGTTCTTC. It encodes CASGYYNEQFF. Variable domain in full (rest from reference TRBV2 and TRBJ2-1): EPEVTQTPSHQVTQMGQEVILRCVPISNHLYFYWYRQILGQKVEFLVSFYNNEISEKSEIFDDQFSVERPDGSNFTLKIRSTKLEDSAMYFCASGYYNEQFFGPGTRLTVL.

In this sample, this clonotype turned up many times. V is TRBV10-3 and J is TRBJ1-5; D gene uncertain. The CDR3 length is 13 residues. Germline V gene data show CDR1 as ENHRY and CDR2 as SYGVKD. Trimming stripped 8 bases from V and 3 bases from J, with 11 bases between. The CDR3 here is CAIPWTNNQPQHF. In DNA, the CDR3 is TGTGCCATCCCTTGGACGAACAATCAGCCCCAGCATTTT.

This chain joins TRBV11-2 and TRBJ1-1, with D tentatively TRBD1 (6 bases). The CDR3 extends over 13 amino acids. Germline CDR1 and CDR2: SGHAT and FQNNGV. The V and J ends lost 5 bases and 8 bases respectively, with 15 bases between them. The CDR3 coding sequence is TGTGCCAGCAGCCTACCCAGCGGGACAGAAGCTTTCTTT. Its protein is CASSLPSGTEAFF.

The chain employs TRBV5-1 and TRBJ1-4; 8 bases map to TRBD1. CDR3 length: 15 residues. The J segment lost 7 bases and the V segment lost 4 bases, leaving 9 bases of the junction unmatched. In germline, CDR1 is SGHRS, CDR2 YFSETQ. The CDR3 nucleotides are TGCGCCAGCAGCGGGGGACAGGAGGAGATTGAAAAACTGTTTTTT. Translating it yields CASSGGQEEIEKLFF.

This clonotype has a count of ten or more. The V gene is TRBV25-1, the J gene TRBJ2-2, with D unclear. V was cut by 4 bases and J by 4 bases, with 10 bases left in between. The V gene's germline CDR1 is MGHDK and CDR2 SYGVNS. The CDR3 contains 14 residues. The CDR3 loop is CASSGLVGTGELFF. The CDR3 DNA follows: TGTGCCAGCAGTGGGTTAGTAGGCACCGGGGAGCTGTTTTTT.

This clonotype was counted ten times or more. The V and J genes are TRBV7-2 and TRBJ1-1; 7 bases map to TRBD1. Germline-derived CDR1 and CDR2 are SGHTA and FQGNSA. This CDR3 has 13 residues. V lost 5 bases and J lost 9; bases outside the gene matches: 9. CDR3 nucleotides: TGTGCCAGCAGCCCCCAAGGACAGGATAAAGCTTTCTTT. Protein sequence: CASSPQGQDKAFF.

The CDR3 sequence is CSAPDRGSPYEQYF. CDR3 bases: TGCAGTGCCCCCGATCGCGGTTCCCCCTACGAGCAGTACTTC. This rearrangement joins TRBV20-1 to TRBJ2-7; D ambiguous. Deletions cut 6 bases from V and 2 bases from J, with 17 bases between. Germline-derived CDR1 and CDR2 are DFQATT and SNEGSKA (reference sequence). This CDR3 spans 14 amino acids.

This clonotype was counted ten times or more. The J gene is TRBJ2-7, the V gene TRBV6-5; TRBD1 is a possible D gene (6 bases). CDR1 MNHEY and CDR2 SVGAGI come from the germline V gene. Trimming cost V 6 bases and J 7 bases, with 16 bases left between them. The CDR3 extends over 13 amino acids. CDR3 residues: CASRVPGQSEQYF. As DNA, the CDR3 is TGTGCCAGCAGGGTGCCGGGACAAAGTGAGCAGTACTTC.

This clonotype was seen a few times. In DNA, the CDR3 is TGTGCCAGCAGCCCGAGGGGAGTTAGCACCGGGGAGCTGTTTTTT. This gives the protein CASSPRGVSTGELFF. V gene TRBV3-1 combines with J gene TRBJ2-2; D may match TRBD1 or TRBD2 (5 bases each). Per the germline V gene, CDR1 is LGHDT and CDR2 is YNNKEL (reference sequence). V lost 4 bases and J lost 4, with 13 bases in between. The CDR3 is 15 amino acids.

This sequence joins TRBV7-9 and TRBJ1-2, with a tentative D call TRBD1 (6 bases). In germline, CDR1 is SEHNR, CDR2 FQNEAQ (reference sequence). V was shortened by 3 bases and J by 4 bases, with 12 bases between the two germline ends. This CDR3 has 14 residues. CDR3 in DNA: TGTGCCAGCAGCTTGACACAGGGATTCTATGGCTACACCTTC. Protein sequence: CASSLTQGFYGYTF.

V gene TRBV6-5 combines with J gene TRBJ2-7, with D possibly called TRBD1 or TRBD2 (6 bases each). Deletions cut 2 bases from V and 3 bases from J, with 11 bases between. This CDR3 comprises 14 residues. Germline values: CDR1 MNHEY, CDR2 SVGAGI. The CDR3 loop reads CASSYRGEGYEQYF. CDR3 DNA sequence: TGTGCCAGCAGTTACAGGGGGGAAGGCTACGAGCAGTACTTC.

This clonotype was seen repeatedly, ten times or more. The genes are TRBV7-6 and TRBJ2-1, with a weak D call TRBD2 (5 bases). The V end was cut by 0 bases, the J end by 4 bases, with 7 bases between. The germline V gene has CDR1 SGHVS and CDR2 FNYEAQ. CDR3 length: 14 amino acids. The CDR3 loop is CASSLAGGYNEQFF. The CDR3 coding sequence is TGTGCCAGCAGCTTAGCGGGCGGGTACAATGAGCAGTTCTTC. Drawing the rest from reference TRBV7-6 and TRBJ2-1, the complete variable domain is GAGVSQSPRYKVTKRGQDVALRCDPISGHVSLYWYRQALGQGPEFLTYFNYEAQQDKSGLPNDRFSAERPEGSISTLTIQRTEQRDSAMYRCASSLAGGYNEQFFGPGTRLTVL.